The 25 T cell receptor beta chains listed next were all sequenced from one sample in a study of blood T cell repertoires in COVID-19. Data came from immunoSEQ multiplex PCR; TCRdb stores just in-frame clones and leaves some out. The sample shows 200,000 to 300,000 clones, approximately 92% of them seen only once. Material for sequencing was peripheral blood. The receptors were gathered from a person aged 18 to 30 with COVID-19, enrolled during active disease.

The chain carries TRBV11-2 and TRBJ2-3, with 13 positions matching TRBD2. Trimming at V came to 5 bases and at J to 0 bases, leaving 5 bases not matched to a gene. The V gene's germline CDR1 is SGHAT and CDR2 FQNNGV. The length of the CDR3 is 17 residues. CDR3 in amino acids: CASSRGLAGASTDTQYF. The CDR3 DNA reads as TGTGCCAGCAGCCGAGGACTAGCGGGAGCGAGCACAGATACGCAGTATTTT.

The V and J genes are TRBV4-3 and TRBJ2-3; 7 bases align to TRBD2. The CDR3 has 17 amino acids. Germline CDR1 is LGHNA and CDR2 is YSLEER. V lost 3 bases and J lost 2; bases outside the gene matches: 11. The CDR3 sequence: CASSQLTLARNTDTQYF. CDR3 DNA sequence: TGCGCCAGCAGCCAGCTGACACTAGCGAGGAACACAGATACGCAGTATTTT.

This chain joins TRBV5-5 and TRBJ2-7; TRBD1 aligns across 7 bases. Trimming cost V 4 bases and J 4 bases; bases outside gene matches: 14. The CDR3 is 16 amino acids. Germline lookup yields CDR1 SGHKS and CDR2 YYEKEE (reference sequence). Written as DNA, the CDR3 is TGTGCCAGCAGCCAAGTCTTACAGGGGAAACGGTACGAGCAGTACTTC. Amino acid sequence: CASSQVLQGKRYEQYF.

The V gene is TRBV5-4, the J gene TRBJ2-1; possible D gene TRBD2, 5 bases. Germline V CDR1 and CDR2: SGHNT, YYREEE (reference sequence). The CDR3 is 15 residues long. The V gene lost 4 bases and the J gene lost 3 bases, with 14 bases spanning the gap. CDR3 residues: CASSRGLSGYNEQFF. CDR3 nucleotides: TGTGCCAGCAGCCGGGGATTGTCGGGCTACAATGAGCAGTTCTTC.

This chain connects TRBV5-4 to TRBJ2-7, with TRBD1 as a possible D gene (6 bases). Between the trimmed V and J ends, which lost 7 bases and 3 bases, there was a span of 11 bases. Germline loops: CDR1 SGHNT, CDR2 YYREEE (reference sequence). This CDR3 region has 12 residues. The CDR3, as DNA: TGTGCCAGCTCTGGGGGCGGCTACGAGCAGTACTTC. Encoded protein: CASSGGGYEQYF.

The genes are TRBV9 and TRBJ1-1; 9 positions match TRBD1. The germline V gene encodes CDR1 SGDLS and CDR2 YYNGEE. V trimming: 3 bases; J trimming: 1 base; junction bases outside the gene matches: 4. The CDR3 loop spans 15 amino acids. The CDR3 region has the DNA TGTGCCAGCAGCGCACAGGGGGCTTCGAACACTGAAGCTTTCTTT. Encoded protein: CASSAQGASNTEAFF. Complete variable domain (other parts from reference TRBV9 and TRBJ1-1): DSGVTQTPKHLITATGQRVTLRCSPRSGDLSVYWYQQSLDQGLQFLIQYYNGEERAKGNILERFSAQQFPDLHSELNLSSLELGDSALYFCASSAQGASNTEAFFGQGTRLTVV.

J is TRBJ1-1 and V is TRBV28; unclear D gene. The CDR3 runs 12 residues. Germline loops: CDR1 MDHEN, CDR2 SYDVKM. The V end was cut by 9 bases, the J end by 0 bases, with 8 bases between. In nucleotides, the CDR3 is TGTGCCAGTATAACGGTGAACACTGAAGCTTTCTTT. Protein sequence: CASITVNTEAFF.

This chain links TRBV28 with TRBJ2-7; the match to TRBD1 covers 7 bases. Trimming cost V 5 bases and J 7 bases; bases outside gene matches: 11. The germline gives CDR1 MDHEN, CDR2 SYDVKM. The CDR3 contains 14 residues. The CDR3 DNA sequence: TGTGCCAGCAGTCTCAGACAGGGAAAAAGGGAGCAGTACTTC. Protein sequence: CASSLRQGKREQYF.

This clone was detected only a few times. The chain combines TRBV9 with TRBJ2-5; 10 bases align to TRBD2. This CDR3 is 16 amino acids long. Trimming removed 5 bases from V and 4 bases from J; junction bases left unmatched: 11. Germline V gives CDR1 SGDLS, CDR2 YYNGEE. This CDR3 is CASSGSSGRMGETQYF. The CDR3, as DNA: TGTGCCAGCAGTGGAAGTAGCGGGAGGATGGGAGAGACCCAGTACTTC.

The rearrangement uses TRBV6-5 and TRBJ1-1; perhaps TRBD1 as D (6 bases). Between the trimmed V and J ends, which lost 2 bases and 4 bases, there was a span of 14 bases. Germline-derived CDR1 and CDR2 are MNHEY and SVGAGI. The length of the CDR3 is 15 residues. The CDR3 loop reads CASSYGAGEFTEAFF. Written as DNA, the CDR3 is TGTGCCAGCAGTTACGGGGCAGGGGAGTTCACTGAAGCTTTCTTT.

A remark on this clone: Within the sample, other DNA sequences also encode this same CDR3. The chain recombines TRBV11-3 with TRBJ1-1, with D unresolved. Trimming pared 0 bases from V and 2 bases from J, leaving 4 bases between. CDR1 and CDR2 from the germline V gene are SGHNT and YENEEA. The CDR3 spans 13 residues. CDR3: CASSLDRNTEAFF. The CDR3 bases are TGTGCCAGCAGCTTAGACAGAAACACTGAAGCTTTCTTT. Drawing the rest from reference TRBV11-3 and TRBJ1-1, the complete variable domain is EAGVVQSPRYKIIEKKQPVAFWCNPISGHNTLYWYLQNLGQGPELLIRYENEEAVDDSQLPKDRFSAERLKGVDSTLKIQPAELGDSAVYLCASSLDRNTEAFFGQGTRLTVV.

The rearrangement uses TRBV28 and TRBJ2-7; 8 nucleotides line up with TRBD2. Germline loops: CDR1 MDHEN, CDR2 SYDVKM. The junction had 5 bases not matched to a gene; V was cut back by 7 bases and J by 0 bases. The CDR3 totals 14 residues. The CDR3 nucleotides read TGTGCCAGCACTCCCGGGGGGGGCTCCTACGAGCAGTACTTC. It is translated as CASTPGGGSYEQYF.

This clone was picked up one time. V and J are TRBV5-1 and TRBJ1-4, with 12 nucleotides matching TRBD1. The germline V gene encodes CDR1 SGHRS and CDR2 YFSETQ. With 0 bases clipped from V and 2 bases from J, the junction kept 11 bases outside the gene matches. This CDR3 is 20 amino acids long. Written as DNA, the CDR3 is TGCGCCAGCAGCTTGGAGGCGTTGGGACAGGGGGCCGCGACTAATGAAAAACTGTTTTTT. Protein: CASSLEALGQGAATNEKLFF.

This chain uses TRBV6-5 with TRBJ2-2; no reliable D call. V gave up 0 bases and J gave up 10 bases, with 12 bases separating them. The CDR3 spans 14 residues. Per the germline V gene, CDR1 is MNHEY and CDR2 is SVGAGI. The CDR3 DNA is TGTGCCAGCAGTTACTCGTCGCAGGATGAGGAGCTGTTTTTT. It specifies CASSYSSQDEELFF.

V and J are TRBV7-2 and TRBJ1-1; possible D gene TRBD1, 5 bases. CDR1 and CDR2 from the germline V gene are SGHTA and FQGNSA. CDR3 size: 14 residues. Trimming cost V 6 bases and J 0 bases, with 11 bases left between them. This chain's CDR3 is CASRRDRMNTEAFF. The CDR3 bases are TGTGCCAGCAGACGTGACAGAATGAACACTGAAGCTTTCTTT.

The chain has TRBV19 and TRBJ1-1; maybe TRBD1 (5 bases). V was pared by 5 bases and J by 9 bases, with 10 bases between. This CDR3 is 11 amino acids long. CDR1 and CDR2 from the germline V gene are LNHDA and SQIVND (reference sequence). In nucleotides, the CDR3 is TGTGCCAGTAGTGATCAGGGTAAAGCTTTCTTT. This gives the protein CASSDQGKAFF.

J is TRBJ2-2 and V is TRBV7-9; D gene ambiguous. The CDR3 covers 15 residues. Trimming took off 4 bases at V and 0 bases at J, with 9 bases between the two ends. CDR1 SEHNR and CDR2 FQNEAQ come from the germline V gene (reference sequence). The CDR3 region has the DNA TGTGCCAGCAGCTCTGGGCCCCCGAACACCGGGGAGCTGTTTTTT. Protein sequence: CASSSGPPNTGELFF. Supplemented by reference TRBV7-9 and TRBJ2-2, the full variable domain reads DTGVSQNPRHKITKRGQNVTFRCDPISEHNRLYWYRQTLGQGPEFLTYFQNEAQLEKSRLLSDRFSAERPKGSFSTLEIQRTEQGDSAMYLCASSSGPPNTGELFFGEGSRLTVL.

The V and J genes are TRBV6-4 and TRBJ1-2; D might be TRBD1 (6 bases). This CDR3 contains 14 residues. Trimming cost V 3 bases and J 7 bases, with 15 bases left between them. CDR1 and CDR2 from the germline V gene are MRHNA and SNTAGT. In DNA, the CDR3 is TGTGCCAGCAGTGATTCGGACAGTCAGGGTGGCTACACCTTC. Its protein product is CASSDSDSQGGYTF.

V usage is TRBV6-5 and J usage is TRBJ2-7; TRBD1 aligns across 9 bases. The CDR3 runs 15 residues. Germline-derived CDR1 and CDR2 are MNHEY and SVGAGI. The V segment lost 7 bases and the J segment 4 bases; nucleotides outside the gene matches: 11. The CDR3 DNA reads as TGTGCCAGCACGGTTCTGACAGGGGGATGGTACGAGCAGTACTTC. Translated: CASTVLTGGWYEQYF.

The chain links TRBV7-8 to TRBJ2-6; tentative D call: TRBD1 (5 bases). Trimming pared 2 bases from V and 4 bases from J, leaving 12 bases between. Germline CDR1 reads SGHVS; CDR2 reads FQNEAQ. This CDR3 has 16 amino acids. CDR3 loop: CASSLRRVPGANVLTF. The CDR3 DNA is TGTGCCAGCAGCTTACGCAGGGTTCCCGGGGCCAACGTCCTGACTTTC.

This chain joins TRBV7-9 and TRBJ2-7; D may be TRBD2 (5 bases). Between the trimmed V and J ends, which lost 6 bases and 1 base, there was a span of 16 bases. Germline V gene lookup returns CDR1 SEHNR and CDR2 FQNEAQ (reference sequence). This CDR3 is 15 amino acids long. CDR3 sequence: CASSPHREVSYEQYF. The CDR3 DNA follows: TGTGCCAGCAGTCCCCATCGGGAAGTATCCTACGAGCAGTACTTC. The full variable domain, with the rest looked up from reference TRBV7-9 and TRBJ2-7, is DTGVSQNPRHKITKRGQNVTFRCDPISEHNRLYWYRQTLGQGPEFLTYFQNEAQLEKSRLLSDRFSAERPKGSFSTLEIQRTEQGDSAMYLCASSPHREVSYEQYFGPGTRLTVT.

V usage is TRBV4-1 and J usage is TRBJ2-1, with D possibly matching TRBD2 (6 bases). The CDR3 spans 19 residues. Per germline, CDR1 MGHRA and CDR2 YSYEKL. The V end was cut by 0 bases, the J end by 7 bases, with 25 bases between. CDR3 bases: TGCGCCAGCAGCCAAGATCGCCGCAATTACGGGGAGGATGGAAATGAGCAGTTCTTC. Protein product: CASSQDRRNYGEDGNEQFF.

CDR3 loop: CASSPLVLERDTDTQYF. The CDR3 bases are TGTGCCAGCAGCCCTCTTGTTTTGGAGAGAGACACAGATACGCAGTATTTT. The gene calls are TRBV7-6 and TRBJ2-3; D gene uncertain. The germline V and J ends were trimmed by 5 bases and 2 bases, with 20 bases remaining between them. This CDR3 contains 17 residues. The germline gives CDR1 SGHVS, CDR2 FNYEAQ. Based on the CDR3 plus reference TRBV7-6 and TRBJ2-3, the full variable domain is GAGVSQSPRYKVTKRGQDVALRCDPISGHVSLYWYRQALGQGPEFLTYFNYEAQQDKSGLPNDRFSAERPEGSISTLTIQRTEQRDSAMYRCASSPLVLERDTDTQYFGPGTRLTVL.

The chain carries TRBV19 and TRBJ1-1; 7 bases are a match to TRBD1. In germline, CDR1 is LNHDA, CDR2 SQIVND (reference sequence). Trimming cost V 4 bases and J 6 bases; bases outside gene matches: 11. The CDR3 is 15 amino acids. Here the CDR3 DNA reads TGTGCCAGTAGTACCCGGGACAGAGTGCTCCCTGAAGCTTTCTTT. This gives the protein CASSTRDRVLPEAFF.

V usage is TRBV7-8 and J usage is TRBJ2-3; no clear D gene. This CDR3 is built from 16 residues. Trimming left V 2 bases short and J 0 bases short, with 12 bases between. Germline CDR1 SGHVS, CDR2 FQNEAQ. The CDR3 DNA sequence: TGTGCCAGCAGCTTACGGGTGGCAAGTAGCACAGATACGCAGTATTTT. As protein: CASSLRVASSTDTQYF.